This is a list of T cell receptor beta chains from one sample in a study of cytomegalovirus exposure and HLA in healthy donors. The protocol was immunoSEQ multiplex PCR, while the TCRdb copy is restricted to in-frame clones and leaves out a portion. The table lists 140,000 to 150,000 clones, 60% to 85% of them singletons. The sample was PBMCs. Every receptor here comes from a man in his forties or fifties in good health and CMV-seronegative. The CDR3 runs from the conserved cysteine through the conserved F or W. A D gene is named only where the DNA matches it firmly. Size tells how often a clone was seen (once, few, many) or the class of an expanded clone, and some rows leave it out.

j_gene	d_gene	abundance	v_gene	CDR3nt	CDR3aa
TRBJ2-4	-	-	TRBV28	TGTGCCAGCAGTTTAGGCGGGCCCCGGGAAAACATTCAGTACTTC	CASSLGGPRENIQYF
TRBJ1-5	-	-	TRBV28	TGTGCCAGCAGTTCCGGTCGTGTGACAGGCAATCAGCCCCAGCATTTT	CASSSGRVTGNQPQHF
TRBJ1-5	TRBD1	few	TRBV19	TGTGCCAGTAGTACCCAGACAGGGCGCAATCAGCCCCAGCATTTT	CASSTQTGRNQPQHF
TRBJ2-1	TRBD2	once	TRBV30	TGTGCCTGGAGTTATGGGGCTAGCGGGACGAATGAGCAGTTCTTC	CAWSYGASGTNEQFF
TRBJ1-4	-	-	TRBV10-3	TGTGCCATCAGTGAGTCGAGGGCGGGGCCGAATGAAAAACTGTTTTTT	CAISESRAGPNEKLFF
TRBJ1-6	-	few	TRBV9	TGTGCCAGCAGCGTAAACCCCCCGGGGAGGGTTAATTCACCCCTCCACTTT	CASSVNPPGRVNSPLHF
TRBJ2-5	TRBD2	-	TRBV6-5	TGTGCCAGCAGCCCCGGGGGGTTGGGGGAGACCCAGTACTTC	CASSPGGLGETQYF
TRBJ2-5	TRBD2	-	TRBV6-5	TGTGCCAGCAGTTACGGGGAGGGGCCGGAGACCCAGTACTTC	CASSYGEGPETQYF
TRBJ2-3	TRBD2	-	TRBV5-6	TGTGCCAGCAGCCCCCGGACTAGCGGGGCCACAGATACGCAGTATTTT	CASSPRTSGATDTQYF
TRBJ1-2	-	-	TRBV27	TGTGCCAGCAGCCGAGGACAGAGGGATGGCTACACCTTC	CASSRGQRDGYTF
TRBJ1-2	-	-	TRBV19	TGTGCCAGTAGTATTCCCGGTCCCTCCTATGGCTACACCTTC	CASSIPGPSYGYTF
TRBJ1-5	TRBD1	-	TRBV15	TGTGCCACCAGCGGGGCAGGGGGCTCTCAGCCCCAGCATTTT	CATSGAGGSQPQHF
TRBJ2-5	-	-	TRBV7-9	TGTGCCAGCAGCTCCAGGGCCCCCCTGGGGACCCAGTACTTC	CASSSRAPLGTQYF
TRBJ2-3	-	-	TRBV5-1	TGCGCCAGCAGCCCAAGGACAGCCACAGATACGCAGTATTTT	CASSPRTATDTQYF
TRBJ2-1	TRBD1	-	TRBV5-1	TGCGCCAGCAGCATAGGACAGGGCCGGTACAATGAGCAGTTCTTC	CASSIGQGRYNEQFF
TRBJ2-7	TRBD2	-	TRBV11-2	TGTGCCAGCAGCCGGCAGCGGGGGGGCCTCTACGAGCAGTACTTC	CASSRQRGGLYEQYF
TRBJ2-7	-	-	TRBV4-1	TGCGCCAGCAGCCTTCGAGAGGGAAACTCCTACGAGCAGTACTTC	CASSLREGNSYEQYF
TRBJ2-3	-	-	TRBV19	TGTGCCAGTAGTATTGCTAGCGAGGGCTCACACACAGATACGCAGTATTTT	CASSIASEGSHTDTQYF
TRBJ2-7	-	-	TRBV9	TGTGCCAGCAGCGCCTCCTTAGGGGTCGGGTCCTACGAGCAGTACTTC	CASSASLGVGSYEQYF
TRBJ2-2	TRBD2	-	TRBV7-9	TGTGCCAGCAGCTTAGCGGGACTAGCGGGAGGCACCGGGGAGCTGTTTTTT	CASSLAGLAGGTGELFF
TRBJ2-3	TRBD1	few	TRBV28	TGTGCCAGTAACCCAGGGGGCAGGGATACGCAGTATTTT	CASNPGGRDTQYF
TRBJ2-5	-	-	TRBV30	TGTGCCTGGAGTCCGGCAGGGGGACTAGGGTACGAGGCCCAGTACTTC	CAWSPAGGLGYEAQYF
TRBJ2-3	-	-	TRBV6-5	TGTGCCAGCAGTTACCGAGGAGGGATCACAGATACGCAGTATTTT	CASSYRGGITDTQYF
TRBJ1-1	-	-	TRBV6-1	TGTGCCAGCAGAATAACAAGAAACACTGAAGCTTTCTTT	CASRITRNTEAFF
TRBJ2-5	-	-	TRBV7-2	TGTGCCAGCAGCCTAGGGGCCCTGGCGTACTTC	CASSLGALAYF
TRBJ1-2	TRBD1	-	TRBV10-2	TGCGCCAGCAGTGGTAGCAGGGGGCCCGGCTATGGCTACACCTTC	CASSGSRGPGYGYTF
TRBJ2-3	TRBD2	-	TRBV2	TGTGCCAGCAACCTGAGACGGGCTAGCGGGAGAGATACGCAGTATTTT	CASNLRRASGRDTQYF
TRBJ1-3	-	-	TRBV13	TGTGCCAGCAGCCCCCGCGGTTCCGGAAACACCATATATTTT	CASSPRGSGNTIYF
TRBJ2-7	-	-	TRBV29-1	TGCAGCGTTGTGACAGGTTCCTACGAGCAGTACTTC	CSVVTGSYEQYF
TRBJ2-7	TRBD1	-	TRBV25-1	TGTGCCAGCAGTGAAACCGGACTGACAGGGGGCTACGAGCAGTACTTC	CASSETGLTGGYEQYF
TRBJ2-5	TRBD2	-	TRBV6-5	TGTGCCAGCAGTTACTCGGGACTAGCAAAAGAGACCCAGTACTTC	CASSYSGLAKETQYF
TRBJ1-2	-	-	TRBV19	TGTGCCAGTGGACAGAATCTAAACTATGGCTACACCTTC	CASGQNLNYGYTF
TRBJ2-7	TRBD1	-	TRBV7-9	TGTGCCAGCAGCTCAACAGGGGGCTTCTACGAGCAGTACTTC	CASSSTGGFYEQYF
TRBJ2-1	TRBD2	-	TRBV6-5	TGTGCCAGCGGGGAGTCGGGACTAGGTCACAATGAGCAGTTCTTC	CASGESGLGHNEQFF
TRBJ2-3	TRBD2	-	TRBV12-5	TGTGCTAGTGGCCCTTCCCGGACTAGCGGGGGGACCACAGATACGCAGTATTTT	CASGPSRTSGGTTDTQYF
TRBJ2-2	-	-	TRBV11-3	TGTGCCAGCAGCTTAGGGTCGGGGAACACCGGGGAGCTGTTTTTT	CASSLGSGNTGELFF
TRBJ2-3	TRBD1	-	TRBV19	TGTGCCAGTAGGAATGACAGGGGGATAGATACGCAGTATTTT	CASRNDRGIDTQYF
TRBJ1-2	-	-	TRBV12-2	TGTGCAAGTCGCCACTTGCTTAGGTCCAGGGGGGACTATGGCTACACCTTC	CASRHLLRSRGDYGYTF
TRBJ2-1	-	-	TRBV5-1	TGCGCCAGCGGCGGGCAGGATGCGTTAGCGCGCTCCTACAATGAGCAGTTCTTC	CASGGQDALARSYNEQFF
TRBJ2-5	TRBD1	once	TRBV5-4	TGTGCCACCCAAGATCGACAGGGAGAGACCCAGTACTTC	CATQDRQGETQYF
TRBJ2-5	-	-	TRBV5-1	TGCGCCAGCAGCGCGGGACAGACAAAAGAGACCCAGTACTTC	CASSAGQTKETQYF
TRBJ2-5	-	-	TRBV5-1	TGCGCCAGCAGGCTAGAAGAGACCCAGTACTTC	CASRLEETQYF
TRBJ1-2	TRBD1	-	TRBV18	TGTGCCAGCTCTCACGGACAGGCTAACTATGGCTACACCTTC	CASSHGQANYGYTF
TRBJ2-2	TRBD2	-	TRBV7-3	TGTGCCAGCAGCTTAACGAGCGGGGGACCGAACACCGGGGAGCTGTTTTTT	CASSLTSGGPNTGELFF
TRBJ2-5	-	-	TRBV7-9	TGTGCCACCCACCGTTCCGACAGGCTATTTCAAGAGACCCAGTACTTC	CATHRSDRLFQETQYF
TRBJ2-5	-	-	TRBV29-1	TGCAGCGTTGATGGAGATAAGGGGGCGGGGGAGACCCAGTACTTC	CSVDGDKGAGETQYF
TRBJ2-3	-	-	TRBV7-9	TGTGCCAGCAGCTCAAAGAGACAGGCAGATACGCAGTATTTT	CASSSKRQADTQYF
TRBJ2-7	-	few	TRBV10-3	TGTGCCATCAGTGAGTCGGCGGCGCTTAACTACGAGCAGTACTTC	CAISESAALNYEQYF
TRBJ2-1	-	few	TRBV9	TGTGCCAGCAAAAGGTTCCAGGGTAGATCCTACAATGAGCAGTTCTTC	CASKRFQGRSYNEQFF
TRBJ1-1	TRBD1	few	TRBV6-1	TGTGCCAGCGGTTTCGACAGGGGCACTGAAGCTTTCTTT	CASGFDRGTEAFF
TRBJ2-5	TRBD1	-	TRBV6-1	TGTGCCAGCAGTGTAGGGACAGCTAGAAGAGAGACCCAGTACTTC	CASSVGTARRETQYF
TRBJ1-4	-	-	TRBV5-1	TGCGCCAGCAGCCACGACAGAATCAATGAAAAACTGTTTTTT	CASSHDRINEKLFF
TRBJ2-1	-	-	TRBV7-6	TGTGCCAGCAGCTACCGGGATGAGCAGTTCTTC	CASSYRDEQFF
TRBJ2-3	TRBD1	few	TRBV7-6	TGTGCCAGCAGCTTATATGGGGGCCAGGGGGCCACAGATACGCAGTATTTT	CASSLYGGQGATDTQYF
TRBJ1-6	-	few	TRBV4-1	TGCGCCAGCAGCCAAGGGACAGACGAGAATTCACCCCTCCACTTT	CASSQGTDENSPLHF
TRBJ1-4	TRBD1	-	TRBV7-8	TGTGCCAGCAGCTTGATGTCGGGACAGGGGGTTGAAAAACTGTTTTTT	CASSLMSGQGVEKLFF
TRBJ1-6	-	-	TRBV28	TGTGCCAGCAGTTTATTAGGGGGGGATTTGGGTGTAGCCCTCCACTTT	CASSLLGGDLGVALHF
TRBJ1-1	TRBD1	-	TRBV5-1	TGCGCCAGCAGCTTCGACAGGGGGCTCGAAGCTTTCTTT	CASSFDRGLEAFF
TRBJ2-7	TRBD1	once	TRBV18	TGTGCCAGCTCACCACGGCAGGGGGTTTACGAGCAGTACTTC	CASSPRQGVYEQYF